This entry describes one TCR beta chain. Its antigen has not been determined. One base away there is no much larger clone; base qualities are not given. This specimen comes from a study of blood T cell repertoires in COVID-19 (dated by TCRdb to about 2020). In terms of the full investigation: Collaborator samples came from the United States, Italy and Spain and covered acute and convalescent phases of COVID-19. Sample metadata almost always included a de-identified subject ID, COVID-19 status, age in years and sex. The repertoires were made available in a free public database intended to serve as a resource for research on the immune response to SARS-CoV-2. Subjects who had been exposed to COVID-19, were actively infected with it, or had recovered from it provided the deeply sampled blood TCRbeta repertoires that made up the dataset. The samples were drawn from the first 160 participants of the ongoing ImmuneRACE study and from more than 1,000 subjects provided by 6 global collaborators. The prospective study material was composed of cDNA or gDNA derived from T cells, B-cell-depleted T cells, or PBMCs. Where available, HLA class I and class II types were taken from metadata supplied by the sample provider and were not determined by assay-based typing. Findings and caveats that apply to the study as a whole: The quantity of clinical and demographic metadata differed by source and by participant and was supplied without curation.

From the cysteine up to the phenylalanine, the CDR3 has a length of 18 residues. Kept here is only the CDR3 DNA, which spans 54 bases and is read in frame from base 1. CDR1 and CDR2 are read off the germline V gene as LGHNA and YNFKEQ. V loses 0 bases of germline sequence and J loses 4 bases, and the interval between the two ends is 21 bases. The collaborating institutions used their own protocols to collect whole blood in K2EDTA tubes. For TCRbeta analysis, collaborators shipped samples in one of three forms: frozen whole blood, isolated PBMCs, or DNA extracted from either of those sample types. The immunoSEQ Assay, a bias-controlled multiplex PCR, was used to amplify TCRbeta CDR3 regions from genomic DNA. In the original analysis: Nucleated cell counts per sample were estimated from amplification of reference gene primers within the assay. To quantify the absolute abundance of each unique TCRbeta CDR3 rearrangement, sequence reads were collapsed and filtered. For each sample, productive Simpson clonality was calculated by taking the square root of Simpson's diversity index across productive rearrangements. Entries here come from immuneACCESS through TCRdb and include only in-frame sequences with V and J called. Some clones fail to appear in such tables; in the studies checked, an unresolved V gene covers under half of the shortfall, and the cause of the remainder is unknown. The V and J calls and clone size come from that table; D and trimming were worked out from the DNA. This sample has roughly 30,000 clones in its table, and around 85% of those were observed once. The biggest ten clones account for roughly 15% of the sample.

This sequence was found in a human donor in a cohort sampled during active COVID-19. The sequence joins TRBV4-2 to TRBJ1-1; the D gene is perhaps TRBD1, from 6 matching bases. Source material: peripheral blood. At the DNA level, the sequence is TGTGCCAGCAGCCAAGAACCCAGGGGAGTGGGTTTGGGCACTGAAGCTTTCTTT. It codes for CASSQEPRGVGLGTEAFF.